Presented here are 19 T cell receptor beta chains from one specimen sequenced in a study of beta chain features in type 1 diabetes. These receptors' antigens are unknown. What was sequenced were expressed TCRB transcripts, since all of the isolated RNA had been reverse transcribed. Profiling relied on immunoSEQ multiplex PCR, and the TCRdb table lists in-frame clones only, not all of them. The sample includes approximately 57,000 clones, around 53% of them seen just once. Study-level findings and limits: Among all four CD4+ subsets, Type 1 diabetes patients had TCRB CDR3s that were moderately but significantly shorter.

Sequencing was performed on Tregs from blood. These receptors were taken from a woman between 40 and 55 years old with type 1 diabetes.

The V and J genes are TRBV7-2 and TRBJ2-5, with 7 bases that match TRBD2. This CDR3 spans 14 amino acids. From germline, CDR1 is SGHTA and CDR2 FQGNSA. V dropped 1 base and J dropped 1; count of bases not matched to a gene: 0. The CDR3 bases are TGTGCCAGCAGCTTAGGCGGGGGCCAAGAGACCCAGTACTTC. Translated: CASSLGGGQETQYF.

The CDR3: CASSIVAGATPEAFF. As DNA, the CDR3 is TGTGCCAGTAGTATAGTAGCGGGGGCAACTCCTGAAGCTTTCTTT. This chain links TRBV19 with TRBJ1-1, with a possible D match to TRBD1 (6 bases). The germline CDR1 and CDR2 sequences are LNHDA and SQIVND (reference sequence). V was clipped by 1 base and J by 6 bases, with 15 bases between them. The CDR3 runs to 15 residues. Complete variable domain (other parts from reference TRBV19 and TRBJ1-1): DGGITQSPKYLFRKEGQNVTLSCEQNLNHDAMYWYRQDPGQGLRLIYYSQIVNDFQKGDIAEGYSVSREKKESFPLTVTSAQKNPTAFYLCASSIVAGATPEAFFGQGTRLTVV.

The genes are TRBV7-9 and TRBJ1-2; maybe TRBD1 (5 bases). Per germline, CDR1 SEHNR and CDR2 FQNEAQ (reference sequence). The CDR3 extends over 15 amino acids. V lost 3 bases and J 6 bases, leaving 17 bases between the germline ends. CDR3 coding DNA: TGTGCCAGCAGCTTGACAGTCGTGCCGGAAAATGGCTACACCTTC. It translates to CASSLTVVPENGYTF.

This sequence joins TRBV9 and TRBJ1-4; possibly TRBD1 for D (6 bases). Germline values: CDR1 SGDLS, CDR2 YYNGEE. V lost 5 bases, J lost 2 bases, and 19 bases lay in between. The CDR3 spans 17 residues. The CDR3 is CASSQGTGWSTNEKLFF. CDR3 sequence (DNA): TGTGCCAGCAGTCAAGGAACAGGGTGGAGCACTAATGAAAAACTGTTTTTT.

This clone was seen only a few times. The chain carries TRBV7-9 and TRBJ2-3; 8 nucleotides align to TRBD2. After removal of 3 bases from V and 4 bases from J, the junction contained 6 bases not matched to a gene. Per the germline V gene, CDR1 is SEHNR and CDR2 is FQNEAQ (reference sequence). This CDR3 region has 15 residues. The CDR3 nucleotides are TGTGCCAGCAGCTTTCCGGGACTAGTGTCAGATACGCAGTATTTT. It translates to CASSFPGLVSDTQYF.

In its sample, this clone was seen a few times. The rearrangement uses TRBV2 and TRBJ1-1; D is possibly TRBD1 (5 bases). Per the germline V gene, CDR1 is SNHLY and CDR2 is FYNNEI. V lost 7 bases and J lost 1, with 13 bases in between. CDR3 length: 14 amino acids. The CDR3 nucleotides are TGTGCCAGCACAGGGATGGTAGGGAACACTGAAGCTTTCTTT. Translation gives CASTGMVGNTEAFF.

The chain has TRBV5-1 and TRBJ1-1; D is possibly TRBD1 (5 bases). V dropped 0 bases and J dropped 3 bases, with 12 bases sitting between them. The germline V gene encodes CDR1 SGHRS and CDR2 YFSETQ. The CDR3 contains 15 residues. The chain's CDR3 is CASSLDGGEHTEAFF. The CDR3 nucleotides are TGCGCCAGCAGCTTGGACGGGGGGGAACACACTGAAGCTTTCTTT.

CDR3 amino acids: CASNLLAGGAKTQYF. The CDR3 DNA follows: TGTGCCAGCAACCTTCTAGCGGGAGGGGCAAAGACCCAGTACTTC. This chain links TRBV28 with TRBJ2-5; 12 nucleotides line up with TRBD2. This CDR3 region has 15 residues. Losses at the gene ends were 7 bases for V and 6 bases for J; bases not matched to a gene: 9. CDR1 is MDHEN and CDR2 is SYDVKM in the germline V gene.

CDR3 nucleotide sequence: TGTGCCTGGAGTGTACTACAGGGCGGAGGCTACACCTTC. As protein: CAWSVLQGGGYTF. The V call is TRBV30, the J call TRBJ1-2, with D possibly matching TRBD1 (6 bases). This CDR3 comprises 13 residues. The V end lost 0 bases, the J end lost 8 bases, and 13 bases lay between the germline ends. Germline CDR1 and CDR2: GTSNPN and SVGIG (reference sequence).

The chain recombines TRBV28 with TRBJ2-3, with D maybe TRBD1 (6 bases). The CDR3 length is 13 residues. The germline V and J ends were trimmed by 4 bases and 6 bases, with 11 bases remaining between them. The germline V gene encodes CDR1 MDHEN and CDR2 SYDVKM. CDR3 nucleotides: TGTGCCAGCAGTTACAGGGTTCGCGATACGCAGTATTTT. Translating it yields CASSYRVRDTQYF.

The V and J genes are TRBV5-8 and TRBJ2-7, with D hard to call. The CDR3 contains 16 residues. Per the germline V gene, CDR1 is SGHTS and CDR2 is YDEGEE. V lost 2 bases, J lost 0 bases, and 15 bases lay in between. The CDR3 sequence is CASSLEAVRSSYEQYF. CDR3 coding DNA: TGTGCCAGCAGCTTAGAAGCTGTGCGGAGCTCCTACGAGCAGTACTTC.

This clone has more than one count but fewer than ten. The V call is TRBV4-3, the J call TRBJ2-4, with 7 bases fitting TRBD2. The CDR3 has 16 amino acids. The germline V gene has CDR1 LGHNA and CDR2 YSLEER. V shed 1 base, J shed 0 bases, and the junction held 3 bases outside the gene matches. CDR3 in amino acids: CASSQGGGLAKNIQYF. CDR3 sequence (DNA): TGCGCCAGCAGCCAAGGCGGGGGTCTAGCCAAAAACATTCAGTACTTC.

V gene TRBV5-5 combines with J gene TRBJ1-5, with 9 positions matching TRBD1. V was clipped by 4 bases and J by 0 bases; unmatched bases: 11. Germline V gene lookup returns CDR1 SGHKS and CDR2 YYEKEE (reference sequence). The CDR3 loop spans 18 amino acids. The DNA of the CDR3 is TGTGCCAGCAGCGGGGTGTGGACAGGGGCTTATAGCAATCAGCCCCAGCATTTT. It is translated as CASSGVWTGAYSNQPQHF.

This clone was seen more than once but under ten times. CDR3 sequence (DNA): TGTGCCAGCAGCTCTGGGACTAGCGGGGGCCTCAAGTATTTT. Translating it yields CASSSGTSGGLKYF. This sequence joins TRBV13 and TRBJ2-3; 14 nucleotides line up with TRBD2. Germline V gene sequence: CDR1 PRHDT, CDR2 FYEKMQ (reference sequence). V shed 4 bases, J shed 13 bases, and the junction held 7 bases outside the gene matches. The CDR3 extends over 14 amino acids.

The table lists this clone with a few counts. V gene TRBV5-1 combines with J gene TRBJ1-6; 8 nucleotides agree with TRBD1. Germline V CDR1 and CDR2: SGHRS, YFSETQ. After removal of 4 bases from V and 7 bases from J, the junction contained 4 bases not matched to a gene. The CDR3 runs to 14 residues. The CDR3 DNA sequence: TGCGCCAGCAGCCCAGGGGGCGAAAATTCACCCCTCCACTTT. Translation: CASSPGGENSPLHF.

The CDR3 DNA reads TGTGCCAGCAGCTCTCGGACAGGGAATAATTCACCCCTCCACTTT. It specifies CASSSRTGNNSPLHF. J is TRBJ1-6 and V is TRBV7-3; 8 bases are a match to TRBD1. Germline CDR1 and CDR2: SGHTA and FQGTGA. V shed 4 bases and J 5 bases; nucleotides not matched to a gene: 4. CDR3 size: 15 residues.

This sequence joins TRBV11-1 and TRBJ2-7; D is ambiguous. V dropped 2 bases and J dropped 6 bases, with 5 bases sitting between them. This CDR3 region has 11 residues. The germline V gene has CDR1 SGHAT and CDR2 FQDESV (reference sequence). This CDR3 is CASSLTGEQYF. CDR3 DNA: TGTGCCAGCAGCTTAACGGGCGAGCAGTACTTC.

This clone turned up a few times. The chain employs TRBV29-1 and TRBJ2-7; TRBD2 is a possible D gene (6 bases). V lost 1 base to trimming and J lost 3 bases, with 13 bases between them. This CDR3 comprises 14 residues. CDR1 and CDR2 (germline): SQVTM, ANQGSEA. The CDR3 loop reads CSVEGGLIGYEQYF. For the CDR3, the DNA is TGCAGCGTTGAAGGTGGACTAATCGGCTACGAGCAGTACTTC.

J is TRBJ1-5 and V is TRBV6-5; 9 bases are a match to TRBD1. This CDR3 spans 15 amino acids. Germline CDR1 is MNHEY and CDR2 is SVGAGI. The trim removed 5 bases at V and 5 bases at J, leaving 7 bases unmatched. This CDR3 reads CASSASGTGYQPQHF. DNA for the CDR3: TGTGCCAGCAGTGCTTCCGGGACAGGGTATCAGCCCCAGCATTTT.